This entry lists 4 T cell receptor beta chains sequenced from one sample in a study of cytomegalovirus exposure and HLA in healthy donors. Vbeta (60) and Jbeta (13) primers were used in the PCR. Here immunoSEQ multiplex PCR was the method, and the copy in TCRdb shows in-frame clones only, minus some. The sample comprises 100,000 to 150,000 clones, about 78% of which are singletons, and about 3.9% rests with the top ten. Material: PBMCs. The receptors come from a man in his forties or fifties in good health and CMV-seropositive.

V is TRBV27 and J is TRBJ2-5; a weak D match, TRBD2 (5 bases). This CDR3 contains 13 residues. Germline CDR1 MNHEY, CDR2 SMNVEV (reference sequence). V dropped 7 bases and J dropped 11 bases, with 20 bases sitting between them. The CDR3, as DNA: TGTGCCAGCATCCTCCGAATCCATCCGGGACAGTACTTC. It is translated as CASILRIHPGQYF.

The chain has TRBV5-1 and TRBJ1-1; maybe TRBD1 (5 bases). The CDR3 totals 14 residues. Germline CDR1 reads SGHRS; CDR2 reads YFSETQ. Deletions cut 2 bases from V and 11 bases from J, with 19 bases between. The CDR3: CASSFQGLGDGAFF. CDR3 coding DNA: TGCGCCAGCAGCTTCCAGGGACTGGGTGATGGGGCTTTCTTT.

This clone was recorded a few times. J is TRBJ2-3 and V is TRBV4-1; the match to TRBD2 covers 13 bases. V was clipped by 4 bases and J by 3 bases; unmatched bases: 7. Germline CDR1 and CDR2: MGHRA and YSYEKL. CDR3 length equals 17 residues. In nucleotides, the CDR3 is TGCGCCAGCAGCCCCGGACTAGCGGGAGTGGCAACAGATACGCAGTATTTT. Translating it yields CASSPGLAGVATDTQYF.

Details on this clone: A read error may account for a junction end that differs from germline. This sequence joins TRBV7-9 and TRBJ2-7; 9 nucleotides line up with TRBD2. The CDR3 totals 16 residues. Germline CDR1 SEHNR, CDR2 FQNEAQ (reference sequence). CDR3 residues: CSSSLEEIAGAREQYF. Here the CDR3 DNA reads TGTTCCAGCAGCTTGGAGGAAATAGCGGGAGCTCGCGAGCAGTACTTC. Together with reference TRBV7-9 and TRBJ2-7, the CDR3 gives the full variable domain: DTGVSQNPRHKITKRGQNVTFRCDPISEHNRLYWYRQTLGQGPEFLTYFQNEAQLEKSRLLSDRFSAERPKGSFSTLEIQRTEQGDSAMYLCSSSLEEIAGAREQYFGPGTRLTVT.